A single sample gave rise to the 20 T cell receptor beta chains below, sequenced in a study of blood T cell repertoires in COVID-19 (TCRdb year 2020). Library construction relied on the immunoSEQ multiplex PCR assay. TCRdb's version of the immuneACCESS table is confined to in-frame rearrangements and falls short of the full clone set. An unresolved V gene accounts for under half of the shortfall where checked; the remainder is of unknown origin. The sample has about 380,000 clones on record, 81% of them singletons. Clones ranked in the top ten supply 1.1% of the sample. The source material was peripheral blood. The receptor source for this set is a human donor with acute or convalescent COVID-19. The donor label of this sample is uncertain.

The count of this clone is one. The chain has TRBV27 and TRBJ2-7; TRBD1 is a possible D gene (6 bases). CDR3 size: 14 residues. The V gene's germline CDR1 is MNHEY and CDR2 SMNVEV (reference sequence). V lost 2 bases, J lost 2 bases, and 10 bases lay in between. CDR3: CASSLEDRTYEQYF. The CDR3 region has the DNA TGTGCCAGCAGTTTAGAGGACAGAACCTACGAGCAGTACTTC.

This clone was counted only a few times. This chain connects TRBV5-1 to TRBJ1-1; D ambiguous. Germline V gives CDR1 SGHRS, CDR2 YFSETQ. The CDR3 sequence is 15 residues long. The V gene lost 5 bases and the J gene lost 2 bases, with 16 bases spanning the gap. CDR3 sequence: CASRPQITTNTEAFF. The DNA of the CDR3 is TGCGCCAGCAGACCCCAGATTACAACCAACACTGAAGCTTTCTTT.

The chain has TRBV19 and TRBJ2-5; TRBD1 matches 10 bases. Trimming at V came to 10 bases and at J to 3 bases, leaving 2 bases not matched to a gene. CDR1 LNHDA and CDR2 SQIVND come from the germline V gene (reference sequence). The CDR3 is 12 amino acids. The CDR3 DNA reads TGTGCCACAGGGACAGGGGAAGAGACCCAGTACTTC. The encoded protein is CATGTGEETQYF.

This chain connects TRBV28 to TRBJ2-1; 12 nucleotides align to TRBD2. Per the germline V gene, CDR1 is MDHEN and CDR2 is SYDVKM. CDR3 length: 16 residues. Trimming cost V 6 bases and J 5 bases; bases outside gene matches: 8. The CDR3 nucleotides read TGTGCCAGCAGGGCTAGCGGGGGGGCCCTTAACAATGAGCAGTTCTTC. Amino acid sequence: CASRASGGALNNEQFF.

The chain has TRBV5-5 and TRBJ2-1; 8 positions match TRBD2. Looked up from germline, CDR1 is SGHKS and CDR2 is YYEKEE (reference sequence). Unmatched junction bases numbered 8, after V lost 2 bases and J lost 7 bases. The length of the CDR3 is 15 residues. The CDR3 DNA is TGTGCCAGCAGCTTTACCGGGACTAGTTCTAATGAGCAGTTCTTC. Translation: CASSFTGTSSNEQFF.

This clone was detected once. This chain links TRBV10-3 with TRBJ1-6, with D tentatively TRBD1 (6 bases). Germline V gives CDR1 ENHRY, CDR2 SYGVKD. The CDR3 loop spans 15 amino acids. Between the trimmed V and J ends, which lost 3 bases and 8 bases, there was a span of 14 bases. Written as DNA, the CDR3 is TGTGCCATCAGTGACGGGCAGGGGATTGATTCACCCCTCCACTTT. Translated: CAISDGQGIDSPLHF.

CDR3 region: CASGRGAETQYF. The CDR3, as DNA: TGTGCCAGCGGACGGGGAGCAGAGACCCAGTACTTC. The gene calls are TRBV6-5 and TRBJ2-5; a weak D match, TRBD2 (5 bases). The V and J ends lost 8 bases and 4 bases respectively, with 11 bases between them. Germline CDR1 is MNHEY and CDR2 is SVGAGI. This CDR3 is 12 amino acids long.

This clone has only a few counts. The chain has TRBV9 and TRBJ1-1, with D hard to call. The ends were cut back, 0 bases at V and 0 bases at J, with 6 bases in the middle. The CDR3 runs to 14 residues. The germline V gene encodes CDR1 SGDLS and CDR2 YYNGEE. In DNA form, the CDR3 reads TGTGCCAGCAGCGTAGACATCATGAACACTGAAGCTTTCTTT. The encoded protein is CASSVDIMNTEAFF.

This chain links TRBV2 with TRBJ1-6; the D gene is possibly TRBD1 (6 bases). Germline lookup yields CDR1 SNHLY and CDR2 FYNNEI. Trimming stripped 4 bases from V and 10 bases from J, with 17 bases between. The CDR3 sequence is 15 residues long. The DNA of the CDR3 is TGTGCCAGCAGTGGAAGAGACAGGAGAAACTCACCCCTCCACTTT. It translates to CASSGRDRRNSPLHF.

V and J are TRBV18 and TRBJ2-3; 7 bases are a match to TRBD2. V lost 2 bases to trimming and J lost 2 bases; unmatched junction nucleotides: 4. Germline V gene sequence: CDR1 KGHSH, CDR2 LQKENI. This CDR3 has 15 amino acids. For the CDR3, the DNA is TGTGCCAGCTCACCAATCAGCGGGACCACAGATACGCAGTATTTT. Translated, it gives CASSPISGTTDTQYF.

This chain uses TRBV6-6 with TRBJ1-1, with unresolved D. The V and J ends lost 4 bases and 2 bases respectively, with 8 bases between them. Germline V gene data show CDR1 as MNHNY and CDR2 as SVGAGI (reference sequence). This CDR3 spans 13 amino acids. This CDR3 reads CASSFIANTEAFF. The CDR3 DNA follows: TGTGCCAGCAGTTTCATAGCTAACACTGAAGCTTTCTTT.

The chain couples TRBV24-1 to TRBJ2-1; the match to TRBD2 covers 10 bases. The germline V gene encodes CDR1 KGHDR and CDR2 SFDVKD. The CDR3 runs 14 residues. Germline trimming cut 11 bases from V and 11 bases from J; bases unmatched to any gene: 14. CDR3 DNA sequence: TGTGCCAATTGGGCCGCAGCGGGAGGGCCTCAGCAGTTCTTC. Encoded protein: CANWAAAGGPQQFF.

V gene TRBV29-1 combines with J gene TRBJ2-2, with 8 bases matching TRBD1. Trimming took 5 bases from V and 5 from J; bases not matched to a gene: 7. The CDR3 is made up of 14 amino acids. Per the germline V gene, CDR1 is SQVTM and CDR2 is ANQGSEA. The CDR3 loop reads CSVMGQVETGELFF. As DNA, the CDR3 is TGCAGCGTTATGGGACAGGTTGAAACCGGGGAGCTGTTTTTT.

The V gene is TRBV29-1, the J gene TRBJ1-4, with a weak D call TRBD1 (6 bases). The CDR3 is 15 residues long. The germline V and J ends were trimmed by 1 base and 8 bases, with 17 bases remaining between them. In germline, CDR1 is SQVTM, CDR2 ANQGSEA. CDR3 amino acids: CSVEGSQGVGEKLFF. As DNA, the CDR3 is TGCAGCGTTGAAGGCTCACAGGGAGTCGGAGAAAAACTGTTTTTT.

The chain has TRBV18 and TRBJ2-3; 7 bases are a match to TRBD1. The CDR3 is 15 residues long. Looked up from germline, CDR1 is KGHSH and CDR2 is LQKENI. V shed 6 bases and J 7 bases; nucleotides not matched to a gene: 13. The CDR3, as DNA: TGTGCCAGCTCCCAGCGGACAGGAACCATTAATACGCAGTATTTT. Protein product: CASSQRTGTINTQYF.

The chain employs TRBV19 and TRBJ1-4; 9 bases are shared with TRBD1. Per the germline V gene, CDR1 is LNHDA and CDR2 is SQIVND (reference sequence). The length of the CDR3 is 15 residues. V lost 5 bases and J lost 7; bases outside the gene matches: 8. The CDR3, as DNA: TGTGCCAGTAGTCGAAACCCGGGACAGGGTGAAAAACTGTTTTTT. Its translation is CASSRNPGQGEKLFF.

The chain couples TRBV9 to TRBJ1-2; the D gene is possibly TRBD1 (6 bases). This CDR3 contains 13 residues. V lost 4 bases, J lost 4 bases, and 11 bases lay in between. Germline V CDR1 and CDR2: SGDLS, YYNGEE. CDR3 in amino acids: CASSTQQGYGYTF. The CDR3 DNA is TGTGCCAGCAGCACGCAACAGGGCTATGGCTACACCTTC.

This chain joins TRBV6-5 and TRBJ1-2; D is ambiguous. CDR3 length: 13 residues. Deletions cut 5 bases from V and 3 bases from J, with 10 bases between. From germline, CDR1 is MNHEY and CDR2 SVGAGI. CDR3 bases: TGTGCCAGCAGTCGCCAACTAGACTATGGCTACACCTTC. It is translated as CASSRQLDYGYTF.

The chain employs TRBV13 and TRBJ1-5; D uncertain. The CDR3 is 14 amino acids. The V gene lost 0 bases and the J gene lost 4 bases, with 7 bases spanning the gap. Germline values: CDR1 PRHDT, CDR2 FYEKMQ (reference sequence). The CDR3 protein is CASSLGRGNQPQHF. The CDR3 DNA reads TGTGCCAGCAGCTTAGGTCGCGGGAATCAGCCCCAGCATTTT.

V is TRBV5-4 and J is TRBJ2-7; the D gene is possibly TRBD1 (5 bases). V lost 0 bases to trimming and J lost 2 bases, with 9 bases between them. The CDR3 covers 14 residues. Germline V gene sequence: CDR1 SGHNT, CDR2 YYREEE (reference sequence). In DNA form, the CDR3 reads TGTGCCAGCAGCTTGGACCCAGGGACCTACGAGCAGTACTTC. Residues: CASSLDPGTYEQYF. The whole variable domain, remainder taken from reference TRBV5-4 and TRBJ2-7, is ETGVTQSPTHLIKTRGQQVTLRCSSQSGHNTVSWYQQALGQGPQFIFQYYREEENGRGNFPPRFSGLQFPNYSSELNVNALELDDSALYLCASSLDPGTYEQYFGPGTRLTVT.